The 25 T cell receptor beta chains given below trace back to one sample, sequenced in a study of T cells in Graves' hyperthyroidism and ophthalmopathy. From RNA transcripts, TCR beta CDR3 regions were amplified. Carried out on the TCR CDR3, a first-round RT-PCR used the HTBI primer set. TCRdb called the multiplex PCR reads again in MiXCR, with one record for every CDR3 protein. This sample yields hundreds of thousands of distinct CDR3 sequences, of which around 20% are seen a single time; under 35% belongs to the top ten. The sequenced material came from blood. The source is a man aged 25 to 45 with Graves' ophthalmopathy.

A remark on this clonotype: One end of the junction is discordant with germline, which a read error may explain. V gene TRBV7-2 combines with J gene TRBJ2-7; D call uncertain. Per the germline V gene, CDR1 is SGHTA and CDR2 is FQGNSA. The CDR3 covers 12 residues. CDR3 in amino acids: CASSSPRYERYF. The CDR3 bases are TGTGCCAGCAGCTCACCACGTTACGAGCGGTACTTC.

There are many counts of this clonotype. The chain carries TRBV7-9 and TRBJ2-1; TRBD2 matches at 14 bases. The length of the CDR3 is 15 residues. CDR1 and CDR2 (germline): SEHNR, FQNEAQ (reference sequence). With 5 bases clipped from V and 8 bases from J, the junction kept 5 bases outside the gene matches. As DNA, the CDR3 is TGTGCCAGCAGCCGACTAGCGGGAGGGCCCGATGAGCAGTTCTTC. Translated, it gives CASSRLAGGPDEQFF.

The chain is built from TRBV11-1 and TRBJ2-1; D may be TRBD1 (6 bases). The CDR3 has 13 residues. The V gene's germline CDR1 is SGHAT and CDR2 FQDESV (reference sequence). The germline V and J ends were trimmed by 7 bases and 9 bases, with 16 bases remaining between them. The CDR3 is CASTDRTVGEQFF. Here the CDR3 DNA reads TGTGCCAGCACCGACCGGACAGTCGGTGAGCAGTTCTTC.

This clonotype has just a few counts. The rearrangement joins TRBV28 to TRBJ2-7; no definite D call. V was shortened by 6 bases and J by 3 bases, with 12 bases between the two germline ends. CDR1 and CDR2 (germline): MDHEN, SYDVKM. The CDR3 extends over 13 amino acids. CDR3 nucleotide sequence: TGTGCCAGCAGCTCCCGACGGTACTACGAGCAGTACTTC. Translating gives CASSSRRYYEQYF.

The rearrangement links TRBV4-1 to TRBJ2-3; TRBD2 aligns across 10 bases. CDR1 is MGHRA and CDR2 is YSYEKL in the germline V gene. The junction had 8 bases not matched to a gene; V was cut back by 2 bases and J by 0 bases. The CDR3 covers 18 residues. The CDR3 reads CASSQHGLADTSTDTQYF. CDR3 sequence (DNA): TGCGCCAGCAGCCAACATGGACTAGCGGATACTAGCACAGATACGCAGTATTTT.

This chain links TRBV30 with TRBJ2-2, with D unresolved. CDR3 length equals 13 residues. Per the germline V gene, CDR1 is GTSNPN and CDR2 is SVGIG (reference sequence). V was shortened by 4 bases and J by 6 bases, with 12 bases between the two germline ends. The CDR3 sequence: CAWTPVRSGELFF. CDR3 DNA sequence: TGTGCCTGGACGCCGGTCCGCTCCGGGGAGCTGTTTTTT.

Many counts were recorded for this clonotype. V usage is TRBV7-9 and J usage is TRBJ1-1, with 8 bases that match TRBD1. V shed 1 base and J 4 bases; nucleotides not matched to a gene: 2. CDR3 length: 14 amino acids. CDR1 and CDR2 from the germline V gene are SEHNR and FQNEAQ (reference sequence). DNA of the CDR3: TGTGCCAGCAGCTTAGTGCAGGGGGCCACTGAAGCTTTCTTT. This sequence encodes CASSLVQGATEAFF. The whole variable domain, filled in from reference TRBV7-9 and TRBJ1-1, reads DTGVSQNPRHKITKRGQNVTFRCDPISEHNRLYWYRQTLGQGPEFLTYFQNEAQLEKSRLLSDRFSAERPKGSFSTLEIQRTEQGDSAMYLCASSLVQGATEAFFGQGTRLTVV.

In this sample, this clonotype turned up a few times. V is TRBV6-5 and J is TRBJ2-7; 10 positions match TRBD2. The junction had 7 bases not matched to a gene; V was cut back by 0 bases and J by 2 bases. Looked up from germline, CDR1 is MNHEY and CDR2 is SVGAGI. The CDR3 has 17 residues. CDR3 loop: CASSYSPHSGRTYEQYF. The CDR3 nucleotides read TGTGCCAGCAGTTACTCCCCTCATAGCGGGAGGACCTACGAGCAGTACTTC.

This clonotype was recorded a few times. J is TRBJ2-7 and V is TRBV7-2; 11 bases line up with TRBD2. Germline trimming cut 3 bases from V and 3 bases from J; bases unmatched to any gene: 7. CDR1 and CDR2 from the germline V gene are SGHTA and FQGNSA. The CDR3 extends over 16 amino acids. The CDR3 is CASSLELAGGLYEQYF. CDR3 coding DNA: TGTGCCAGCAGCTTGGAGCTAGCGGGAGGACTCTACGAGCAGTACTTC.

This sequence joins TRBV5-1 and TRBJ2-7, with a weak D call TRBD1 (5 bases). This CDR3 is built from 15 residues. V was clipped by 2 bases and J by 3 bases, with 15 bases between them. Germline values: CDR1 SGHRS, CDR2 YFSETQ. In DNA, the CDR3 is TGCGCCAGCAGCTTCGTTCAGGGCGGCTTCTACGAGCAGTACTTC. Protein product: CASSFVQGGFYEQYF.

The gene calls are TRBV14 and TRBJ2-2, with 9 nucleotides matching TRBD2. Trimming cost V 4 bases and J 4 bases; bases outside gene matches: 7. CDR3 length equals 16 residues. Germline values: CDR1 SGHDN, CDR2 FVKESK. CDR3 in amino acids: CASSPRLAEVTGELFF. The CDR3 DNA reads TGTGCCAGCAGCCCAAGACTAGCGGAAGTCACCGGGGAGCTGTTTTTT. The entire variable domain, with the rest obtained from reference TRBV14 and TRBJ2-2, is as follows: EAGVTQFPSHSVIEKGQTVTLRCDPISGHDNLYWYRRVMGKEIKFLLHFVKESKQDESGMPNNRFLAERTGGTYSTLKVQPAELEDSGVYFCASSPRLAEVTGELFFGEGSRLTVL.

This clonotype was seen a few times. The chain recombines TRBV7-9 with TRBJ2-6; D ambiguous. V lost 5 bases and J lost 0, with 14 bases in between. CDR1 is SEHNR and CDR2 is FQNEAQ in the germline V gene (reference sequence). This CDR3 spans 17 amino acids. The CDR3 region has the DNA TGTGCCAGCAGCCGGCGGCAGGAAAGCTCTGGGGCCAACGTCCTGACTTTC. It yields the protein CASSRRQESSGANVLTF.

The CDR3 DNA sequence: TGTGCCTGGAGGGACAGTGTGTCCTCTGGAAACACCATATATTTT. The encoded protein is CAWRDSVSSGNTIYF. The chain has TRBV30 and TRBJ1-3; D is perhaps TRBD1 (6 bases). The CDR3 consists of 15 residues. V was clipped by 3 bases and J by 0 bases, with 12 bases between them. The germline gives CDR1 GTSNPN, CDR2 SVGIG (reference sequence).

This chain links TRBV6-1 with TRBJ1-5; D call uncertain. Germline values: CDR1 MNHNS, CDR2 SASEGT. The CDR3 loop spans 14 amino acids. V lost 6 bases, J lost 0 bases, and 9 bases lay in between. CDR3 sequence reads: CASSSMDSNQPQHF. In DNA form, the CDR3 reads TGTGCCAGCAGCTCGATGGATAGCAATCAGCCCCAGCATTTT.

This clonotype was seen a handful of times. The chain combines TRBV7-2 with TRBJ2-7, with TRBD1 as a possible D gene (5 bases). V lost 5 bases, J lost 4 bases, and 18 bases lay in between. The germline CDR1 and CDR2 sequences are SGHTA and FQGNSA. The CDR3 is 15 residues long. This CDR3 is CASSRLLAPGYEQYF. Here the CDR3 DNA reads TGTGCCAGCAGCCGCCTTTTAGCCCCAGGGTACGAGCAGTACTTC. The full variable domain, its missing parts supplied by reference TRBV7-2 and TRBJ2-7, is GAGVSQSPSNKVTEKGKDVELRCDPISGHTALYWYRQSLGQGLEFLIYFQGNSAPDKSGLPSDRFSAERTGGSVSTLTIQRTQQEDSAVYLCASSRLLAPGYEQYFGPGTRLTVT.

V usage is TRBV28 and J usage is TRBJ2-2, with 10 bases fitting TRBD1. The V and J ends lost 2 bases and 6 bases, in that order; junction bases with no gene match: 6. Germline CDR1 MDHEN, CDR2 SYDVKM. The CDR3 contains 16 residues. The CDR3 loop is CASSLEAGQGAGELFF. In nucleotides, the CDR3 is TGTGCCAGCAGTTTAGAAGCCGGACAGGGGGCCGGGGAGCTGTTTTTT.

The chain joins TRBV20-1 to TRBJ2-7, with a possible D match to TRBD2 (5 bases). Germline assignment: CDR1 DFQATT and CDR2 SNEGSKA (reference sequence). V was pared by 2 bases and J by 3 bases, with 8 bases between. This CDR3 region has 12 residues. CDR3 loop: CSARRTGYEQYF. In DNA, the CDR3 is TGCAGTGCTAGAAGGACTGGCTACGAGCAGTACTTC.

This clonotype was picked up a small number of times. Here the CDR3 reads CASSYSVRLGRAETQYF. The CDR3 nucleotides read TGTGCCAGCAGTTACTCCGTGAGACTTGGGAGGGCAGAGACCCAGTACTTC. The gene calls are TRBV6-5 and TRBJ2-5; 7 positions agree with TRBD2. CDR3 length: 17 amino acids. Germline trimming cut 0 bases from V and 4 bases from J; bases unmatched to any gene: 11. The germline gives CDR1 MNHEY, CDR2 SVGAGI.

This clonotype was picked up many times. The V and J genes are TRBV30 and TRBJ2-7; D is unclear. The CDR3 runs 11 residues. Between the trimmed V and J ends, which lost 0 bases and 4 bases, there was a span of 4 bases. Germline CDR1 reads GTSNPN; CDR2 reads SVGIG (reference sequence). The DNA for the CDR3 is TGTGCCTGGAGTGTACGTTACGAGCAGTACTTC. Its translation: CAWSVRYEQYF.

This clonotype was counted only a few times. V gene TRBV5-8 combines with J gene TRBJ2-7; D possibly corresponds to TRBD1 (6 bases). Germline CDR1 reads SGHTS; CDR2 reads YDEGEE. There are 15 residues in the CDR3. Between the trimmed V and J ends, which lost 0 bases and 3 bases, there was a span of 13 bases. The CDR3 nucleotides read TGTGCCAGCAGCTTGGACAGGGCAAACGTCTACGAGCAGTACTTC. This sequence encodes CASSLDRANVYEQYF.

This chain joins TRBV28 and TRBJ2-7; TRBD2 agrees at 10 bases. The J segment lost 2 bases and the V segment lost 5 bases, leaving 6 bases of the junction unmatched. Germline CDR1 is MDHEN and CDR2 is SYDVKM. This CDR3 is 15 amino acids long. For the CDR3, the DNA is TGTGCCAGCAGTACGGCTAGCGGGAGCCCCTACGAGCAGTACTTC. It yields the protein CASSTASGSPYEQYF.

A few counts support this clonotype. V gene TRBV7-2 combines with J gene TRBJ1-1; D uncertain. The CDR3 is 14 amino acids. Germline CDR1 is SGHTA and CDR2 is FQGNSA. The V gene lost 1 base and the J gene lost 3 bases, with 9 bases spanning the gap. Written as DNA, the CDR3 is TGTGCCAGCAGCTTAGAGATCCGGGACACTGAAGCTTTCTTT. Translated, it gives CASSLEIRDTEAFF.

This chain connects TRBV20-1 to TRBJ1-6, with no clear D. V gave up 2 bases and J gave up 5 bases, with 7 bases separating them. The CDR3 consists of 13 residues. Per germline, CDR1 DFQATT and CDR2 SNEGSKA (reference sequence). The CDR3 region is CSARSGNNSPLHF. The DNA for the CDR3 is TGCAGTGCTAGATCCGGAAATAATTCACCCCTCCACTTT.

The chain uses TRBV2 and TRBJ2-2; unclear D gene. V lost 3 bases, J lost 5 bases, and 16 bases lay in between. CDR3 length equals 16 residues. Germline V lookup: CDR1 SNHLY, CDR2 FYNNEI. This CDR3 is CASSDIRLTKTGELFF. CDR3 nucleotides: TGTGCCAGCAGTGATATCAGGTTAACCAAAACCGGGGAGCTGTTTTTT.

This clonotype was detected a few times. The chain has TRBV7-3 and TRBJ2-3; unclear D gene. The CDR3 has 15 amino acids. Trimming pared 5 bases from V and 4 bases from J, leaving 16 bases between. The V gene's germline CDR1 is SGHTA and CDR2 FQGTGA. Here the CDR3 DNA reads TGTGCCAGCAGCGAAGGGTCACTTCGGGCAGATACGCAGTATTTT. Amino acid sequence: CASSEGSLRADTQYF.